The rows below give T cell receptor beta chains drawn from one sample of a study of OX40 agonist ivuxolimab in advanced cancers. Profiling relied on immunoSEQ multiplex PCR, and the TCRdb table lists in-frame clones only, not all of them. Among tens of thousands of clones listed, roughly 89% were seen once. The material was CD4+ or CD8+ T cells sorted from blood, obtained in a trial of the OX40 agonist ivuxolimab. These receptors originate from an adult with an advanced solid tumor such as melanoma, head and neck, liver or kidney cancer. CDR3s include the opening cysteine and the closing phenylalanine or tryptophan. The D gene is left open where the match is weak. Expanded clones are given a class, and other clones once, few, many or no size at all.

>TRBJ1-5|TRBV6-5|-|-
TGTGCCAGCATCCCCGGGGGCCGGCGGCATCAGCCCCAGCATTTT
CASIPGGRRHQPQHF
>TRBJ1-1|TRBV2|-|-
TGTGCCAGCAGTGAAGCGCGGGGGGACCCTGAAGCTTTCTTT
CASSEARGDPEAFF
>TRBJ2-7|TRBV19|-|-
TGTGCCAGGGAGACAGCCTACGAGCAGTACTTC
CARETAYEQYF
>TRBJ1-6|TRBV7-9|-|-
TGTGCCAGCAGCTCACAGGTTGATTCACCCCTCCACTTT
CASSSQVDSPLHF
>TRBJ1-1|TRBV19|-|-
TGTGCCACAAGCAGGGACTTCACTGAAGCTTTCTTT
CATSRDFTEAFF
>TRBJ2-1|TRBV7-2|TRBD2|-
TGTGCCAGCAGCCTCGCGGGAGCTGACAATGAGCAGTTCTTC
CASSLAGADNEQFF
>TRBJ2-5|TRBV9|TRBD1|-
TGTGCCAGCAGCGACGTGACAGGGGTGGAGACCCAGTACTTC
CASSDVTGVETQYF
>TRBJ2-1|TRBV27|TRBD1|-
TGTGCCAGCAGTCCCCTTGGACAGGGCAACAATGAGCAGTTCTTC
CASSPLGQGNNEQFF
>TRBJ1-2|TRBV29-1|-|few
TGCAGCGTTGAACCGGACGGGGGGTACTATGGCTACACCTTC
CSVEPDGGYYGYTF
>TRBJ2-3|TRBV14|-|-
TGTGCCAGCAGCCAAGCGGGGGGACAAGATACGCAGTATTTT
CASSQAGGQDTQYF
>TRBJ2-7|TRBV6-5|-|-
TGTGCCAGCAGTTATATCTCGGCGGCCTACGAGCAGTACTTC
CASSYISAAYEQYF
>TRBJ1-3|TRBV6-6|TRBD1|-
TGTGCCAGCAGTTACTTGCGACAGGGCTCTGGAAACACCATATATTTT
CASSYLRQGSGNTIYF
>TRBJ1-5|TRBV11-3|-|-
TGTGCCAGCAGCTTGTTTGTCTTCCGTCGGCCCCAGCATTTT
CASSLFVFRRPQHF
>TRBJ2-5|TRBV7-2|TRBD2|-
TGTGCCAGCAGCCCAGGGGGGGCTAGCGGGGGATACCAAGAGACCCAGTACTTC
CASSPGGASGGYQETQYF
>TRBJ1-4|TRBV10-3|TRBD1|once
TGTGCCATCAGTCGGCAGGGGGTCGAAAAACTGTTTTTT
CAISRQGVEKLFF
>TRBJ1-6|TRBV4-1|-|-
TGCGCCAGCAGCCAAAGCAGGGGAGGTATCCTGATAAATTCACCCCTCCACTTT
CASSQSRGGILINSPLHF
>TRBJ1-1|TRBV15|-|-
TGTGCCACCAGCGCCGAGAGGGCAGTTGAAGCTTTCTTT
CATSAERAVEAFF
>TRBJ1-2|TRBV5-6|-|-
TGTGCCAGCAGCTTGAACAGGGCTAACTATGGCTACACCTTC
CASSLNRANYGYTF
>TRBJ1-2|TRBV6-1|-|-
TGTGCCAGCAGCCGGGGGGGCGGCTATGGCTACACCTTC
CASSRGGGYGYTF
>TRBJ2-5|TRBV12-1|-|-
TGTGCCAGCAGCTTTGGGACTAGCGGGGGGGACCAAGAGACCCAGTACTTC
CASSFGTSGGDQETQYF
>TRBJ2-1|TRBV6-5|-|-
TGTGCCAGCAGTTACGCCAAGGGTGAGCAGTTCTTC
CASSYAKGEQFF
>TRBJ1-1|TRBV7-9|-|-
TGTGCCAGCAGCTCGGACTGGAACACTGAAGCTTTCTTT
CASSSDWNTEAFF
>TRBJ1-5|TRBV6-5|-|-
TGTGCCAGCAGTCCGCTCGCGGGGGGCAATCAGCCCCAGCATTTT
CASSPLAGGNQPQHF
>TRBJ2-2|TRBV6-1|TRBD2|-
TGTGCCAGCAGGACTAGCGGGGGGTCCGGGGAGCTGTTTTTT
CASRTSGGSGELFF
>TRBJ2-4|TRBV19|-|-
TGTGCCAGTAGTATGCCCTGGGCCCCCCGAAACATTCAGTACTTC
CASSMPWAPRNIQYF
>TRBJ1-1|TRBV10-3|TRBD1|-
TGTGCCATCAGTGGGGACAGGGTGAGACACACTGAAGCTTTCTTT
CAISGDRVRHTEAFF
>TRBJ2-2|TRBV5-1|TRBD1|once
TGCGCCAGCAGCAGGGGACAGGGGGTCCGAACCGGGGAGCTGTTTTTT
CASSRGQGVRTGELFF
>TRBJ2-1|TRBV5-6|TRBD2|-
TGTGCCAGCAGCTTGAGGGACTATGATGAGCAGTTCTTC
CASSLRDYDEQFF
>TRBJ1-1|TRBV5-1|-|-
TGCGCCAGCAGCGGCACCCTTAACTTGAACACTGAAGCTTTCTTT
CASSGTLNLNTEAFF
>TRBJ2-7|TRBV5-1|-|-
TGCGCCAGCAGCCACCGCGGGGACCGGGACGAGCAGTACTTC
CASSHRGDRDEQYF
>TRBJ2-5|TRBV7-7|-|-
TGTGCCAGCAGCCCTAGCGCCCAAGAGACCCAGTACTTC
CASSPSAQETQYF
>TRBJ2-7|TRBV28|TRBD2|-
TGTGCCAGCAGGGCGGGTAGCGGGACCACCTACGAGCAGTACTTC
CASRAGSGTTYEQYF
>TRBJ2-5|TRBV5-8|TRBD2|-
TGTGCCAGCAGCTTGTTGTGGTCACTAGCGGTAGAAGAGACCCAGTACTTC
CASSLLWSLAVEETQYF
>TRBJ2-1|TRBV7-6|TRBD1|-
TGTGCCAGCAGCTTTGACAGGGCTCGGTCCTACAATGAGCAGTTCTTC
CASSFDRARSYNEQFF
>TRBJ2-1|TRBV9|TRBD1|few
TGTGCCAGCAGCGAGGGACAGGGCCTATACAATGAGCAGTTCTTC
CASSEGQGLYNEQFF
>TRBJ2-3|TRBV7-2|-|few
TGTGCCAGCAGCTTCTCTGGGGCCCCGGGTACAGATACGCAGTATTTT
CASSFSGAPGTDTQYF
>TRBJ2-1|TRBV28|-|once
TGTGCCAGCATATTGACTAGCTCCTACAATGAGCAGTTCTTC
CASILTSSYNEQFF
>TRBJ2-3|TRBV18|-|-
TGTGCCAGCTCACCACCGGGCTACAATACGCAGTATTTT
CASSPPGYNTQYF
>TRBJ2-7|TRBV5-1|TRBD2|-
TGCGCCAGCAGCTCCCGGGTAGCGGGGGAGCAGTACTTC
CASSSRVAGEQYF
>TRBJ2-2|TRBV4-2|TRBD2|-
TGTGCCAGCAGCCAAGATTCGGGGGGGTCTACCGGGGAGCTGTTTTTT
CASSQDSGGSTGELFF
>TRBJ1-5|TRBV7-2|-|-
TGTGCCAGCAGCTTAGTTGCGGGGGCGGGCGTTAAGCAGCCCCAGCATTTT
CASSLVAGAGVKQPQHF
>TRBJ2-1|TRBV11-2|TRBD2|medium-sized
TGTGCCAGCAGCCCAATGATGCGGGAGGAAAACCGGCAGTTCTTC
CASSPMMREENRQFF